The rows below give T cell receptor beta chains drawn from one sample of a study of blood T cell repertoires in COVID-19. The method was immunoSEQ multiplex PCR; TCRdb's version includes in-frame clones alone and lacks a portion of them. The sample holds around 130,000 clones, 80% to 90% seen once. Sequencing used peripheral blood. These receptors were obtained from a woman between 45 and 60 years old with acute or convalescent COVID-19. The CDR3 runs from the conserved cysteine through the conserved F or W. A D gene is named only where the DNA matches it firmly. Clone size is shown for a subset of rows, as once, few, many or a class of expanded clone.

clone size,J gene,V gene,D gene,CDR3 length,CDR3 DNA,CDR3 protein
NA,TRBJ1-2,TRBV10-3,NA,13,TGTGCCATCTGGCCCGGGAAGTATGGGGGCTACACCTTC,CAIWPGKYGGYTF
once,TRBJ1-2,TRBV7-2,TRBD1,12,TGTGCCAGCAGCTTTACAGGGGGTGGCTACACCTTC,CASSFTGGGYTF
once,TRBJ1-2,TRBV5-1,NA,13,TGCGCCAGCAGCTTGGAGCGGGGGAGAGGCTACACCTTC,CASSLERGRGYTF
once,TRBJ2-3,TRBV5-4,TRBD1,13,TGTGCCAGCAGCTTGACAGGGGCAGATACGCAGTATTTT,CASSLTGADTQYF
few,TRBJ1-5,TRBV12-5,TRBD1,14,TGTGCTAGTGCTGACAGGGGACCTTATCAGCCCCAGCATTTT,CASADRGPYQPQHF
NA,TRBJ2-4,TRBV5-4,NA,13,TGTGCCAGCAGCTTGGGGCTAGCGAACATTCAGTACTTC,CASSLGLANIQYF
NA,TRBJ1-6,TRBV5-1,TRBD1,14,TGCGCCAGCAGGCGGACAGGCGAGAGGTCACCCCTCCACTTT,CASRRTGERSPLHF
NA,TRBJ1-1,TRBV29-1,NA,13,TGCAGCACCCGAAGCGAGAGGAACACTGAAGCTTTCTTT,CSTRSERNTEAFF
NA,TRBJ2-5,TRBV4-1,NA,13,TGCGCCAGCAGCCAAGCCCAGCAAGAGACCCAGTACTTC,CASSQAQQETQYF
NA,TRBJ2-3,TRBV21-1,NA,16,TGTGCCAGCAGCCCACTACGGTCGCAAAGCACAGATACGCAGTATTTT,CASSPLRSQSTDTQYF
NA,TRBJ1-1,TRBV6-5,NA,15,TGTGCCAGCAGTTACTCGTTGGGGCTCGACACTGAAGCTTTCTTT,CASSYSLGLDTEAFF
NA,TRBJ2-1,TRBV7-2,NA,14,TGTGCCAGCAGCTTAATTACAGGAAGGAGTGAGCAGTTCTTC,CASSLITGRSEQFF
few,TRBJ1-3,TRBV18,TRBD1,16,TGTGCCAGCTCGCCAACGACAGGGGCAGTGGGAAACACCATATATTTT,CASSPTTGAVGNTIYF
NA,TRBJ1-3,TRBV30,NA,14,TGTGCCTGGAATGGACAGACATCTGGAAACACCATATATTTT,CAWNGQTSGNTIYF
NA,TRBJ2-5,TRBV7-9,TRBD1,14,TGTGCCAGCATCCGGGACAGGGAGGGAGAGACCCAGTACTTC,CASIRDREGETQYF
NA,TRBJ2-3,TRBV7-2,NA,14,TGTGCCAGCAGCTTAGTTGGGGCAGCGGATACGCAGTATTTT,CASSLVGAADTQYF
NA,TRBJ1-2,TRBV11-2,TRBD1,14,TGTGCCAGCAGCTTCGAATTGACAGGGAATGGCTACACCTTC,CASSFELTGNGYTF
NA,TRBJ1-5,TRBV15,NA,13,TGTGCCACCAGCAGAACTAAGAATCAGCCCCAGCATTTT,CATSRTKNQPQHF
NA,TRBJ2-4,TRBV3-1/TRBV3-2,NA,13,TGTGCCAGCAGCCCAGGATCGCGGGACCTTCAGTACTTC,CASSPGSRDLQYF
few,TRBJ2-7,TRBV7-9,TRBD1,14,TGTGCCAGCAGTACCGGGACAGGGGTTGACGAGCAGTACTTC,CASSTGTGVDEQYF
few,TRBJ1-5,TRBV9,NA,15,TGTGCCAGCAGCGTAGGCGGAGGGGGCAATCAGCCCCAGCATTTT,CASSVGGGGNQPQHF
NA,TRBJ1-2,TRBV12-3/TRBV12-4,NA,12,TGTGCCAGCGCGGTATTTAACTATGGCTACACCTTC,CASAVFNYGYTF
NA,TRBJ1-1,TRBV4-3,NA,15,TGCGCCAGCAGCCAAGGCGGAGGGGCCTGGACTGAAGCTTTCTTT,CASSQGGGAWTEAFF
NA,TRBJ2-3,TRBV21-1,NA,18,TGTGCCAGCAGCAAAGTCCCCCGACTAGCGGGGGGGCAAGATACGCAGTATTTT,CASSKVPRLAGGQDTQYF
NA,TRBJ2-7,TRBV7-9,NA,14,TGTGCTTCTCGGTCGGGCCAGGGGACCGACGAGCAGTACTTC,CASRSGQGTDEQYF
few,TRBJ2-3,TRBV7-3,NA,15,TGTGCCAGCAGCTTAGACAGAAACCCCACAGATACGCAGTATTTT,CASSLDRNPTDTQYF
once,TRBJ2-5,TRBV11-3,TRBD2,15,TGTGCCAGCAGCTCCCGTAGCGGGGGTTCGCGGACCCAGTACTTC,CASSSRSGGSRTQYF
NA,TRBJ1-1,TRBV11-3,TRBD1,15,TGTGCCAGCAGCTCCGGGACAGGGGTAGACACTGAAGCTTTCTTT,CASSSGTGVDTEAFF
NA,TRBJ2-1,TRBV7-2,TRBD2,17,TGTGCCAGCAGCTCCGCCGGGACTAGCGTCTCCTACAATGAGCAGTTCTTC,CASSSAGTSVSYNEQFF
NA,TRBJ2-7,TRBV10-1,TRBD1,15,TGCGCCAGCAGCCTCCTGGGACAGGGGAGAAGCGAGCAGTACTTC,CASSLLGQGRSEQYF
NA,TRBJ1-5,TRBV7-2,NA,16,TGTGCCAGCAGCCCTCAACGACACGCCGGAAATCAGCCCCAGCATTTT,CASSPQRHAGNQPQHF
NA,TRBJ2-1,TRBV5-4,TRBD1,17,TGTGCCAGCAGCCCGCAGATAGACAGGGGTTCCTACAATGAGCAGTTCTTC,CASSPQIDRGSYNEQFF
NA,TRBJ1-6,TRBV15,TRBD1,16,TGTGCCACCAGCAGAGATAAGACAGGGGGCCATTCACCCCTCCACTTT,CATSRDKTGGHSPLHF
NA,TRBJ1-1,TRBV5-1,NA,17,TGCGCCAGCAGGGGATGGGCGGAGGGGAAGAGGAACACTGAAGCTTTCTTT,CASRGWAEGKRNTEAFF
NA,TRBJ2-7,TRBV3-1/TRBV3-2,TRBD2,14,TGTGCCAGCAGCCGACCGGGACTAGCCGAAGAGCAGTACTTC,CASSRPGLAEEQYF
NA,TRBJ2-5,TRBV27,TRBD2,15,TGTGCCAGCGGGACTTTGCGGGAGCCCCTAAGGACCCAGTACTTC,CASGTLREPLRTQYF
NA,TRBJ2-6,TRBV7-9,TRBD1,17,TGTGCCAGCAGCCAGTGGGACAGGGGGCATGGGGCCAACGTCCTGACTTTC,CASSQWDRGHGANVLTF
NA,TRBJ2-7,TRBV6-5,NA,14,TGTGCCAGCAGTTACTCCCTAGTGGGCTACGAGCAGTACTTC,CASSYSLVGYEQYF
NA,TRBJ1-1,TRBV2,TRBD1,14,TGTGCCAGCGAACCACAGGGGAGAAACACTGAAGCTTTCTTT,CASEPQGRNTEAFF
NA,TRBJ2-2,TRBV30,TRBD1,15,TGTGCCTGGAGTGGTGGACAGGGAGTAACCGGGGAGCTGTTTTTT,CAWSGGQGVTGELFF
once,TRBJ2-7,TRBV9,TRBD2,14,TGTGCCAGCAGCGCTCCGGGACTAGAGGACGAGCAGTACTTC,CASSAPGLEDEQYF
NA,TRBJ2-2,TRBV7-9,NA,15,TGTGCCAGCACCAACGACAGGGAGGTACCCGGGGAGCTGTTTTTT,CASTNDREVPGELFF
once,TRBJ2-7,TRBV19,TRBD2,15,TGTGCCAGTAAGACCCCCGTTGGAGCGGGATACGAGCAGTACTTC,CASKTPVGAGYEQYF
NA,TRBJ2-7,TRBV6-2/TRBV6-3,TRBD2,15,TGTGCCAGCAGTTATTCTAGCGGGGACGCTAGCGAGCAGTACTTC,CASSYSSGDASEQYF
many,TRBJ2-1,TRBV28,TRBD1,15,TGTGCCAGCAGACCGCCGGGACAGGGTTACAATGAGCAGTTCTTC,CASRPPGQGYNEQFF
NA,TRBJ2-3,TRBV11-2,NA,14,TGTGCCAGCAGATCAGGCGGGATCACAGATACGCAGTATTTT,CASRSGGITDTQYF
NA,TRBJ1-2,TRBV6-2/TRBV6-3,NA,13,TGTGCCAGCAGCTCGACATCCAGCTATGGCTACACCTTC,CASSSTSSYGYTF
NA,TRBJ2-2,TRBV10-3,TRBD1,13,TGTGCCATCAGGCAGGGGGCGACCGGGGAGCTGTTTTTT,CAIRQGATGELFF
NA,TRBJ1-5,TRBV3-1/TRBV3-2,NA,15,TGTGCCAGCAGCCAAGGAGGCAGGGGTGATCAGCCCCAGCATTTT,CASSQGGRGDQPQHF
NA,TRBJ1-1,TRBV7-2,NA,16,TGTGCCAGCAGCCTGAGGGAGGTCCGGTCGAACACTGAAGCTTTCTTT,CASSLREVRSNTEAFF
NA,TRBJ2-1,TRBV7-2,NA,13,TGTGCCAGCAGCTTCCCAAATGAGAATGAGCAGTTCTTC,CASSFPNENEQFF
few,TRBJ1-5,TRBV5-1,NA,14,TGCGCCAGCAGCTTGGCCCCGTCTGATCAGCCCCAGCATTTT,CASSLAPSDQPQHF
NA,TRBJ2-1,TRBV25-1,NA,14,TGTGCCAGCAGCCCAGGACTCCTGGTGGATGAGCAGTTCTTC,CASSPGLLVDEQFF
NA,TRBJ2-1,TRBV16,NA,14,TGTGCCAGCAGCCAATTCGCGGTACGCAATGAGCAGTTCTTC,CASSQFAVRNEQFF
NA,TRBJ1-2,TRBV6-5,NA,12,TGTGCCAGCAGCCCCGAGGGCGGTGGCTACACCTTC,CASSPEGGGYTF